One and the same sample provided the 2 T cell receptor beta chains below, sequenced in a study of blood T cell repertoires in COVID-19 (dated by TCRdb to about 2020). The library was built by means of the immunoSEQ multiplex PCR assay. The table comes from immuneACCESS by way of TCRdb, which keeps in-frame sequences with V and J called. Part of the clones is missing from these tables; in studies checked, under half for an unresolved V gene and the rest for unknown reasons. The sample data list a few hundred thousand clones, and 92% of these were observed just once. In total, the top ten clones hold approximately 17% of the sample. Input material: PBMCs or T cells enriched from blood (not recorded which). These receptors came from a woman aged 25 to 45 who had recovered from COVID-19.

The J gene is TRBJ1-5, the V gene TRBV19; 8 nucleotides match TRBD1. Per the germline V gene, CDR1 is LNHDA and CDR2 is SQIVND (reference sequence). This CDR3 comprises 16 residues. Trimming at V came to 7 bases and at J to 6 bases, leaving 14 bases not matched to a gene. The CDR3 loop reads CASKPPLDRGGQPQHF. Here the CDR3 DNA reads TGTGCCAGTAAGCCTCCCCTCGACAGGGGCGGTCAGCCCCAGCATTTT.

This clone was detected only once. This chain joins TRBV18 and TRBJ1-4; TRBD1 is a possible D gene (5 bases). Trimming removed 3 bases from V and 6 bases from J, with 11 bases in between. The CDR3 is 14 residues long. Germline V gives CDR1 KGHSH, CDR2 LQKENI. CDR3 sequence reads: CASSPSGQHEKLFF. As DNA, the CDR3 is TGTGCCAGCTCACCCTCCGGACAACATGAAAAACTGTTTTTT.